A selection of T cell receptor beta chains follows, all from one sample in a study of CD8+ T cells in alopecia areata. Measured with immunoSEQ multiplex PCR; TCRdb has only the in-frame clones, and not every one. The repertoire includes more than 75,000 clones, roughly 41% of them detected once, and approximately 1.5% sits in the top ten. Sequenced: CD4+ T cells sorted from blood. The receptors originated from a human donor with alopecia areata. The CDR3 runs from the conserved cysteine through the conserved F or W. D genes are given only for firm matches. Size tells how often a clone was seen (once, few, many) or the class of an expanded clone, and some rows leave it out.

j_gene | v_gene | d_gene | abundance | CDR3nt | CDR3aa
TRBJ1-1 | TRBV7-2 | TRBD1 | . | TGTGCCAGCAGCATGGGACAGGCACCTATAACTGAAGCTTTCTTT | CASSMGQAPITEAFF
TRBJ2-3 | TRBV5-1 | . | . | TGCGCCAGCAGCCTCGTGACTAGTAGCACAGATACGCAGTATTTT | CASSLVTSSTDTQYF
TRBJ2-6 | TRBV6-5 | . | . | TGTGCCAGCACATCCCAGGCTGGGGCCAACGTCCTGACTTTC | CASTSQAGANVLTF
TRBJ2-1 | TRBV5-1 | TRBD1 | . | TGCGCCAGCGGACCGGGACAGAACTACAATGAGCAGTTCTTC | CASGPGQNYNEQFF
TRBJ2-6 | TRBV5-1 | . | few | TGCGCCAGCAGTCCAACAGGGACCTCTGGGGCCAACGTCCTGACTTTC | CASSPTGTSGANVLTF
TRBJ2-5 | TRBV5-6 | . | . | TGTGCCAGCAGCTTAACAGGGCTCGAGACCCAGTACTTC | CASSLTGLETQYF
TRBJ2-3 | TRBV5-1 | . | few | TGCGCCAGCAGCTTAAAGGGCTGGAGCACAGATACGCAGTATTTT | CASSLKGWSTDTQYF
TRBJ2-1 | TRBV5-1 | TRBD2 | few | TGCGCCAGCAGCTTGGAACTAGCGGGAGGGTCTGAGCAGTTCTTC | CASSLELAGGSEQFF
TRBJ2-7 | TRBV18 | TRBD1 | . | TGTGCCAGCTCACCGCAGGGGACAGGGCACTACGAGCAGTACTTC | CASSPQGTGHYEQYF
TRBJ2-3 | TRBV29-1 | . | . | TGCAGCGGGCTTCGACAGTTATGGGGCACAGATACGCAGTATTTT | CSGLRQLWGTDTQYF
TRBJ1-5 | TRBV6-5 | . | once | TGTGCCAGCAGGCCCGACTTTGGTTCCAATCAGCCCCAGCATTTT | CASRPDFGSNQPQHF
TRBJ2-5 | TRBV14 | . | . | TGTGCCAGCAGACAGGGAACCCAAGAGACCCAGTACTTC | CASRQGTQETQYF
TRBJ2-1 | TRBV10-3 | TRBD1 | . | TGTGCCATCAACCCTGACAGGGGAGTGGAGCAGTTCTTC | CAINPDRGVEQFF
TRBJ2-1 | TRBV30 | . | . | TGTGCCTGGCTGGCGGGGAGTTACAATGAGCAGTTCTTC | CAWLAGSYNEQFF
TRBJ2-7 | TRBV11-2 | TRBD1 | few | TGTGCCAGCAGCTTAGTAGGAGACAGGGCGCAGTACTTC | CASSLVGDRAQYF
TRBJ2-3 | TRBV7-2 | TRBD2 | . | TGTGCCAGCGACTTTAGCGGGGGGAGAGGTACGCAGTATTTT | CASDFSGGRGTQYF
TRBJ2-1 | TRBV20-1 | . | . | TGCAGTGCTTCCAGCGTATATGAGCAGTTCTTC | CSASSVYEQFF
TRBJ1-2 | TRBV2 | TRBD1 | . | TGTGCCAGCAGGTTGTCCGGGACAGGGGCGGGTGGCTACACCTTC | CASRLSGTGAGGYTF
TRBJ2-1 | TRBV6-6 | TRBD1 | many | TGTGCCAGCAGTTACCCGGACAGGGGAAACAATGAGCAGTTCTTC | CASSYPDRGNNEQFF
TRBJ2-7 | TRBV5-1 | . | . | TGCGCCAGCAGCTCGGGACCCAACGAGCAGTACTTC | CASSSGPNEQYF
TRBJ2-5 | TRBV19 | TRBD1 | few | TGTGCCAGTAGCGCTCAGGGGGCGCCCGGGGAGACCCAGTACTTC | CASSAQGAPGETQYF
TRBJ1-2 | TRBV23-1 | . | . | TGCGCCAGCATTCGGGCCCCAAAGGGTGGACGGGGGGAAGGTAACTATGGCTACACCTTC | CASIRAPKGGRGEGNYGYTF
TRBJ2-3 | TRBV19 | . | . | TGTGCCAGTAGCCCGGAAGGGGACACGCAGTATTTT | CASSPEGDTQYF
TRBJ1-5 | TRBV19 | . | few | TGTGCCAGTAGTCAGGTTTATAGCAATCAGCCCCAGCATTTT | CASSQVYSNQPQHF